The 7 T cell receptor beta chains presented below share a single source sample, sequenced in a study of blood T cell repertoires in COVID-19. Data came from immunoSEQ multiplex PCR; TCRdb stores just in-frame clones and leaves some out. The sample includes fewer than 35,000 clones, about 92% of them seen just once. Material for sequencing was peripheral blood. These receptors originate from a man between 65 and 85 years old with active or convalescent COVID-19.

The rearrangement joins TRBV19 to TRBJ1-2; D gene unclear. The V gene lost 3 bases and the J gene lost 6 bases, with 17 bases spanning the gap. Per the germline V gene, CDR1 is LNHDA and CDR2 is SQIVND (reference sequence). CDR3 length: 15 residues. The CDR3 spells CASSIIRRRGNGYTF. CDR3 bases: TGTGCCAGTAGTATTATAAGGAGGAGAGGTAATGGCTACACCTTC.

J is TRBJ1-1 and V is TRBV19, with TRBD1 matching over 8 bases. From germline, CDR1 is LNHDA and CDR2 SQIVND (reference sequence). The CDR3 runs to 13 residues. The trim removed 6 bases at V and 5 bases at J, leaving 5 bases unmatched. The CDR3 region is CASSGQGVTEAFF. The CDR3 nucleotides are TGTGCCAGTAGCGGACAGGGAGTGACTGAAGCTTTCTTT.

This clone was seen just once. CDR3 coding DNA: TGTGCCACCAGCAAAGATACAGGGAGATCTAACTATGGCTACACCTTC. Translation gives CATSKDTGRSNYGYTF. V is TRBV15 and J is TRBJ1-2, with D possibly being TRBD1 (6 bases). Trimming removed 4 bases from V and 0 bases from J, with 15 bases in between. Germline lookup yields CDR1 LNHNV and CDR2 YYDKDF (reference sequence). The CDR3 has 16 amino acids.

The rearrangement joins TRBV18 to TRBJ2-4; 7 nucleotides match TRBD1. The CDR3 consists of 16 residues. Trimming removed 3 bases from V and 0 bases from J; junction bases left unmatched: 5. In germline, CDR1 is KGHSH, CDR2 LQKENI. The CDR3 DNA follows: TGTGCCAGCTCACCCGCCGGGACAGAAGCCAAAAACATTCAGTACTTC. Amino acids: CASSPAGTEAKNIQYF. Variable domain in full (rest from reference TRBV18 and TRBJ2-4): NAGVMQNPRHLVRRRGQEARLRCSPMKGHSHVYWYRQLPEEGLKFMVYLQKENIIDESGMPKERFSAEFPKEGPSILRIQQVVRGDSAAYFCASSPAGTEAKNIQYFGAGTRLSVL.

The chain carries TRBV11-2 and TRBJ2-7; no clear D. The CDR3 totals 13 residues. Trimming took 5 bases from V and 6 from J, leaving 14 bases between them. Germline-derived CDR1 and CDR2 are SGHAT and FQNNGV. CDR3 DNA: TGTGCCAGCAGCCAGTTATCAGGTCGCGAGCAGTACGTC. Amino acids: CASSQLSGREQYV.

This clone was detected only once. V usage is TRBV12-3 or TRBV12-4 and J usage is TRBJ1-2; D is unclear. Trimming pared 7 bases from V and 6 bases from J, leaving 12 bases between. The CDR3 contains 12 residues. CDR3 DNA: TGTGCCAGCACCCGTTTTCCCCATGGCTACACCTTC. Protein product: CASTRFPHGYTF.

The J gene is TRBJ2-3, the V gene TRBV6-2 or TRBV6-3, with D possibly TRBD2 on 6 matching bases. CDR1 is MNHEY and CDR2 is SVGEGT in the germline V gene. The CDR3 totals 18 residues. Trimming pared 6 bases from V and 0 bases from J, leaving 22 bases between. CDR3: CASSNPPGLRTSTDTQYF. CDR3 sequence (DNA): TGTGCCAGCAGCAACCCCCCGGGACTGAGAACTAGCACAGATACGCAGTATTTT.